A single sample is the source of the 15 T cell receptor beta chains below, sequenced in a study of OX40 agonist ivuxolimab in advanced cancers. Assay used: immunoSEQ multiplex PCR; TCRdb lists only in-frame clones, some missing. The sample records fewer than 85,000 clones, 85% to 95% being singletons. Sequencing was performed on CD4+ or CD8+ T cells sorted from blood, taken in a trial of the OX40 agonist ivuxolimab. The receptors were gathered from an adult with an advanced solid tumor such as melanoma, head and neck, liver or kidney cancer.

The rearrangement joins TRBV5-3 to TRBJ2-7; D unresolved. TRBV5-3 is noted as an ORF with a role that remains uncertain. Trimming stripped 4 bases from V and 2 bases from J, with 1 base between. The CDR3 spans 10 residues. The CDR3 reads CARSTYEQYF. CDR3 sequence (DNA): TGTGCCAGAAGCACCTACGAGCAGTACTTC.

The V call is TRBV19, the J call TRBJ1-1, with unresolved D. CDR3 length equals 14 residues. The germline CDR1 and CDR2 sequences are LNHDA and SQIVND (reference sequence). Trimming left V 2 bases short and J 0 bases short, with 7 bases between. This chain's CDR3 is CASSISEMNTEAFF. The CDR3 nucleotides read TGTGCCAGTAGTATATCAGAAATGAACACTGAAGCTTTCTTT.

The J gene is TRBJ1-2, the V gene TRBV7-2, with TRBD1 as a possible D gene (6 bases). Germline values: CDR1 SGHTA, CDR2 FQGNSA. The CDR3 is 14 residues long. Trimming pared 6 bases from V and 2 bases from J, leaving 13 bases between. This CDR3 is CASSSSGANYGYTF. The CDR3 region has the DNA TGTGCCAGCAGTTCGTCGGGGGCGAACTATGGCTACACCTTC.

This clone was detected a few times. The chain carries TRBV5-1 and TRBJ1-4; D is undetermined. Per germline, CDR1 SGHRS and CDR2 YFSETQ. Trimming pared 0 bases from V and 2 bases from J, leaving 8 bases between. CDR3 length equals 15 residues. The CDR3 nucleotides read TGCGCCAGCAGCTTGGTAGGTGGGACTAATGAAAAACTGTTTTTT. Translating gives CASSLVGGTNEKLFF.

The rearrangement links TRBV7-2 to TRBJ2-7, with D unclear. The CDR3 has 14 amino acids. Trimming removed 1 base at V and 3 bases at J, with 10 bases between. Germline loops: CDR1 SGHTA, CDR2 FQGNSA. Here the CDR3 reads CASSLGGQDYEQYF. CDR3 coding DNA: TGTGCCAGCAGCTTAGGTGGTCAGGACTACGAGCAGTACTTC.

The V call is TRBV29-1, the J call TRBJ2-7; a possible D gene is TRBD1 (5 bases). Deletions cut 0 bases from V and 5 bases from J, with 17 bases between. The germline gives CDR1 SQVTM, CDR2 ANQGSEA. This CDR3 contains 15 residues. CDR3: CSVEDRKDKYDEQYF. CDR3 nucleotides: TGCAGCGTTGAAGATCGTAAGGACAAATACGACGAGCAGTACTTC.

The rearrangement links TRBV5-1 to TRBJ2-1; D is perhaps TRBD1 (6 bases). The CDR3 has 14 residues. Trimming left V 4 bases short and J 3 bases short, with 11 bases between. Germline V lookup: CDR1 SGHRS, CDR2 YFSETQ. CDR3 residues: CASSSRQVYNEQFF. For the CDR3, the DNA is TGCGCCAGCAGCAGTCGACAGGTCTACAATGAGCAGTTCTTC.

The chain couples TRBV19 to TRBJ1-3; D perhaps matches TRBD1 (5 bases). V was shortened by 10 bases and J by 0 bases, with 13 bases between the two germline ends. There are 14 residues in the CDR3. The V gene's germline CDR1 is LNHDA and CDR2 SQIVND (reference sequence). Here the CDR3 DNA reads TGTGCCACCCGTCAGGGCTTCTCTGGAAACACCATATATTTT. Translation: CATRQGFSGNTIYF.

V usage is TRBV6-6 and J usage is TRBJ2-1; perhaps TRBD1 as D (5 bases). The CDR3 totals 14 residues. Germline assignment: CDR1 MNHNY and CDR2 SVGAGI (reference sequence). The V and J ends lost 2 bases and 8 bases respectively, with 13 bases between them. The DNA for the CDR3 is TGTGCCAGCAGTTACAGGGGAACGGTGGATGAGCAGTTCTTC. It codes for CASSYRGTVDEQFF.

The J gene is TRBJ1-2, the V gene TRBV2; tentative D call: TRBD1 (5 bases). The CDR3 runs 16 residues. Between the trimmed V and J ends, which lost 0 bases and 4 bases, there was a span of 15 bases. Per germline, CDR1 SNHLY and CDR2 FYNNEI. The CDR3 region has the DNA TGTGCCAGCAGTGAAGCTGGCCGGGGGATGGGCTATGGCTACACCTTC. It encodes CASSEAGRGMGYGYTF.

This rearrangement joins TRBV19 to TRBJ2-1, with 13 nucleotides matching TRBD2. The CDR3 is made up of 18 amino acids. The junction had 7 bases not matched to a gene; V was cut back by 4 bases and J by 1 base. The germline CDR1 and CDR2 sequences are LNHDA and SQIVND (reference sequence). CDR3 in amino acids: CASSTTRTSGSSYNEQFF. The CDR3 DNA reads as TGTGCCAGTAGTACGACGAGGACTAGCGGGAGTTCCTACAATGAGCAGTTCTTC. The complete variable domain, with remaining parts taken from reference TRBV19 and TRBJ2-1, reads DGGITQSPKYLFRKEGQNVTLSCEQNLNHDAMYWYRQDPGQGLRLIYYSQIVNDFQKGDIAEGYSVSREKKESFPLTVTSAQKNPTAFYLCASSTTRTSGSSYNEQFFGPGTRLTVL.

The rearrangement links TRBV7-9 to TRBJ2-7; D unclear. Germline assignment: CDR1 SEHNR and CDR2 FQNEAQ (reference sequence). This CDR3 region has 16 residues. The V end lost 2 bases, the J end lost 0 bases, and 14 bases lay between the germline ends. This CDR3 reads CASSLQAVGNSYEQYF. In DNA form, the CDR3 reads TGTGCCAGCAGCTTACAGGCAGTGGGAAACTCCTACGAGCAGTACTTC.

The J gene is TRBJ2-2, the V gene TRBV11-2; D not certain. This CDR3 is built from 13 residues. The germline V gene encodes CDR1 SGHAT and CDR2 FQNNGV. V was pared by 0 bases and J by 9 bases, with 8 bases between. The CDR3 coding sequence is TGTGCCAGCAGCTTAGATCAGGCTCGGGAGCTGTTTTTT. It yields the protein CASSLDQARELFF.

In nucleotides, the CDR3 is TGTGCCAGCAATAGCAATCAGCCCCAGCATTTT. Protein sequence: CASNSNQPQHF. This chain links TRBV6-1 with TRBJ1-5; D gene uncertain. The CDR3 covers 11 residues. Germline lookup yields CDR1 MNHNS and CDR2 SASEGT. The V end was cut by 7 bases, the J end by 0 bases, with 1 base between.

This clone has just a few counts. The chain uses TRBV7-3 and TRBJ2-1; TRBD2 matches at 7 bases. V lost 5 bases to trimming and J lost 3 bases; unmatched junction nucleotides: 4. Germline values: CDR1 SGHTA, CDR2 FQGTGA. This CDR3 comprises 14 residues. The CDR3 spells CASSPGGLYNEQFF. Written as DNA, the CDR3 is TGTGCCAGCAGCCCGGGGGGACTCTACAATGAGCAGTTCTTC.